This passage covers 18 T cell receptor beta chains from one sample sequenced in a study of blood T cell repertoires in COVID-19. Only in-frame clones appear in the TCRdb table, and some are missing; sequencing was by immunoSEQ multiplex PCR. The repertoire holds 60,000 to 90,000 clones, with about four fifths as singletons. Sequences were obtained from peripheral blood. The receptors were sampled from a man aged 45 to 65 with acute or convalescent COVID-19.

The rearrangement joins TRBV6-6 to TRBJ1-6; 8 positions match TRBD1. J was trimmed by 4 bases and V by 6 bases; bases with no gene match: 5. Germline V lookup: CDR1 MNHNY, CDR2 SVGAGI (reference sequence). The CDR3 runs to 15 residues. CDR3 sequence: CASRKDRAYNSPLHF. The CDR3 nucleotides are TGTGCCAGCAGGAAGGACAGGGCTTATAATTCACCCCTCCACTTT.

The V gene is TRBV7-2, the J gene TRBJ1-1; 9 bases map to TRBD1. There are 15 residues in the CDR3. CDR1 is SGHTA and CDR2 is FQGNSA in the germline V gene. V shed 2 bases, J shed 1 base, and the junction held 2 bases outside the gene matches. The CDR3 DNA follows: TGTGCCAGCAGCTTAACAGGGGGCTCGAACACTGAAGCTTTCTTT. Translated: CASSLTGGSNTEAFF. Complete variable domain (other parts from reference TRBV7-2 and TRBJ1-1): GAGVSQSPSNKVTEKGKDVELRCDPISGHTALYWYRQSLGQGLEFLIYFQGNSAPDKSGLPSDRFSAERTGGSVSTLTIQRTQQEDSAVYLCASSLTGGSNTEAFFGQGTRLTVV.

The rearrangement uses TRBV18 and TRBJ2-7, with 8 positions matching TRBD2. Unmatched junction bases numbered 3, after V lost 2 bases and J lost 0 bases. Per the germline V gene, CDR1 is KGHSH and CDR2 is LQKENI. The CDR3 loop spans 15 amino acids. In DNA form, the CDR3 reads TGTGCCAGCTCACCAGAGCGGGGGTACTCCTACGAGCAGTACTTC. Protein product: CASSPERGYSYEQYF.

This clone was seen only once. The chain recombines TRBV5-5 with TRBJ2-2; D is unresolved. The V end lost 1 base, the J end lost 5 bases, and 6 bases lay between the germline ends. CDR3 length: 13 amino acids. Germline V gene sequence: CDR1 SGHKS, CDR2 YYEKEE (reference sequence). CDR3 sequence: CASSLLVTGELFF. CDR3 coding DNA: TGTGCCAGCAGCTTGCTAGTTACCGGGGAGCTGTTTTTT. Full variable domain (missing parts from reference TRBV5-5 and TRBJ2-2): DAGVTQSPTHLIKTRGQQVTLRCSPISGHKSVSWYQQVLGQGPQFIFQYYEKEERGRGNFPDRFSARQFPNYSSELNVNALLLGDSALYLCASSLLVTGELFFGEGSRLTVL.

The V and J genes are TRBV5-1 and TRBJ2-1; 9 nucleotides match TRBD2. The germline V gene encodes CDR1 SGHRS and CDR2 YFSETQ. After removal of 0 bases from V and 4 bases from J, the junction contained 2 bases not matched to a gene. The CDR3 is 15 amino acids. The CDR3 region is CASSLVAGGYNEQFF. The CDR3 region has the DNA TGCGCCAGCAGCTTGGTGGCGGGGGGGTACAATGAGCAGTTCTTC.

The V gene is TRBV7-2, the J gene TRBJ2-3; TRBD2 agrees at 7 bases. CDR3 length: 17 residues. Germline V CDR1 and CDR2: SGHTA, FQGNSA. V dropped 1 base and J dropped 3; count of bases not matched to a gene: 10. In DNA form, the CDR3 reads TGTGCCAGCAGCTTAGGTGTAGCGGGTTCTTCTACAGATACGCAGTATTTT. Translating gives CASSLGVAGSSTDTQYF.

The chain has TRBV10-3 and TRBJ2-1, with D perhaps matching TRBD1 (6 bases). Germline V gene data show CDR1 as ENHRY and CDR2 as SYGVKD. Trimming cost V 7 bases and J 8 bases, with 18 bases left between them. The CDR3 consists of 14 residues. CDR3 residues: CAIKGDTGLHEQFF. The CDR3 DNA follows: TGTGCCATCAAGGGGGATACAGGGTTACATGAGCAGTTCTTC.

This clone was observed a handful of times. The chain couples TRBV4-2 to TRBJ1-1; 7 bases match TRBD1. The CDR3 extends over 15 amino acids. With V trimmed by 4 bases and J by 2 bases, 7 bases remained unmatched. Germline loops: CDR1 LGHNA, CDR2 YNFKEQ. CDR3 in DNA: TGTGCCAGCAGCCTTTACAGGGGCCGAAACACTGAAGCTTTCTTT. Its protein is CASSLYRGRNTEAFF.

The gene calls are TRBV28 and TRBJ2-6; TRBD2 might be the D (5 bases). The CDR3 sequence is 17 residues long. Germline CDR1 and CDR2: MDHEN and SYDVKM. With 8 bases removed from V and 2 bases from J, the gap between germline ends came to 19 bases. For the CDR3, the DNA is TGTGCCAGCCGACCCGGGGTCGGCCAGCCTGGGGCCAACGTCCTGACTTTC. Protein: CASRPGVGQPGANVLTF.

The chain employs TRBV15 and TRBJ2-3, with 8 bases lining up with TRBD1. Germline values: CDR1 LNHNV, CDR2 YYDKDF (reference sequence). V lost 4 bases to trimming and J lost 2 bases; unmatched junction nucleotides: 8. This CDR3 contains 16 residues. DNA of the CDR3: TGTGCCACCAGCACTCCGGACAGGGAGGTCACAGATACGCAGTATTTT. This sequence encodes CATSTPDREVTDTQYF.

The chain employs TRBV7-8 and TRBJ2-2, with a tentative D call TRBD2 (5 bases). Germline assignment: CDR1 SGHVS and CDR2 FQNEAQ. Trimming removed 2 bases at V and 0 bases at J, with 19 bases between. The CDR3 is 19 residues long. DNA of the CDR3: TGTGCCAGCAGCTTATTCGGGAAGTGGTTGTCCGCGAACACCGGGGAGCTGTTTTTT. It codes for CASSLFGKWLSANTGELFF.

This chain joins TRBV9 and TRBJ1-4, with 9 bases matching TRBD1. The CDR3 is 14 residues long. The J segment lost 8 bases and the V segment lost 4 bases, leaving 6 bases of the junction unmatched. The V gene's germline CDR1 is SGDLS and CDR2 YYNGEE. Here the CDR3 reads CASSSGTGSEKLFF. In nucleotides, the CDR3 is TGTGCCAGCAGCTCAGGGACAGGGTCCGAAAAACTGTTTTTT.

This chain joins TRBV27 and TRBJ2-2, with D hard to call. This CDR3 has 14 residues. V lost 6 bases and J lost 5, with 13 bases in between. Germline CDR1 is MNHEY and CDR2 is SMNVEV (reference sequence). For the CDR3, the DNA is TGTGCCAGCAGGGAGTCGGCCCTTACCGGGGAGCTGTTTTTT. Translating it yields CASRESALTGELFF.

The V gene is TRBV11-3, the J gene TRBJ1-2, with a possible D match to TRBD1 (6 bases). Between the trimmed V and J ends, which lost 1 base and 8 bases, there was a span of 17 bases. Germline-derived CDR1 and CDR2 are SGHNT and YENEEA. CDR3 length: 15 residues. CDR3 sequence reads: CASSLGFPGARGYTF. In DNA form, the CDR3 reads TGTGCCAGCAGCTTAGGTTTTCCAGGGGCGAGGGGCTACACCTTC. Full variable domain (rest looked up from reference TRBV11-3 and TRBJ1-2): EAGVVQSPRYKIIEKKQPVAFWCNPISGHNTLYWYLQNLGQGPELLIRYENEEAVDDSQLPKDRFSAERLKGVDSTLKIQPAELGDSAVYLCASSLGFPGARGYTFGSGTRLTVV.

The chain joins TRBV3-1 (or the pseudogene TRBV3-2) to TRBJ2-7; 9 positions match TRBD2. Germline V gene lookup returns CDR1 LGHDT and CDR2 YNNKEL (reference sequence). Trimming at V came to 5 bases and at J to 2 bases, leaving 13 bases not matched to a gene. This CDR3 contains 17 residues. The CDR3 is CASSTVPSGVATYEQYF. In DNA form, the CDR3 reads TGTGCCAGCAGCACGGTCCCTAGCGGGGTGGCTACCTACGAGCAGTACTTC.

As DNA, the CDR3 is TGTGCCATCAGACAAAAGCGGGGCATTACCTACAATGAGCAGTTCTTC. This sequence encodes CAIRQKRGITYNEQFF. This chain links TRBV10-3 with TRBJ2-1, with 7 bases aligning to TRBD2. With V trimmed by 6 bases and J by 2 bases, 10 bases remained unmatched. In germline, CDR1 is ENHRY, CDR2 SYGVKD. CDR3 size: 16 residues.

This chain uses TRBV5-1 with TRBJ2-5; a possible D gene is TRBD2 (7 bases). Germline lookup yields CDR1 SGHRS and CDR2 YFSETQ. This CDR3 contains 15 residues. V lost 3 bases, J lost 0 bases, and 12 bases lay in between. The CDR3 is CASSSSGTYQETQYF. The CDR3 nucleotides read TGCGCCAGCAGCTCGAGCGGGACATACCAAGAGACCCAGTACTTC.

This chain uses TRBV30 with TRBJ2-3; weak D call: TRBD1 (5 bases). This CDR3 is 13 amino acids long. Germline CDR1 reads GTSNPN; CDR2 reads SVGIG (reference sequence). Trimming took 0 bases from V and 10 from J, leaving 14 bases between them. The CDR3 spells CAWSVFLEGAQYF. In DNA form, the CDR3 reads TGTGCCTGGAGTGTATTTCTAGAAGGGGCGCAGTATTTT.